Following are 4 T cell receptor beta chains from one sample sequenced in a study of T-cell memory formation after mild COVID-19. MiXCR was run by TCRdb on the 5' RACE reads, yielding one entry per CDR3 protein. Of 57,000 or so distinct CDR3 sequences listed, 9.3% are singletons. The specimen was PBMCs or a T cell subset sorted from them (not recorded which). These receptors came from a man aged 18 to 30 who had mild COVID-19 (a few samples of this study predate the infection). Cell type and time point are not known.

The chain has TRBV4-1 and TRBJ2-1; no clear D gene. Looked up from germline, CDR1 is MGHRA and CDR2 is YSYEKL. CDR3 length: 12 amino acids. Deletions cut 0 bases from V and 10 bases from J, with 7 bases between. The CDR3 is CASSQDYQEQFF. In nucleotides, the CDR3 is TGCGCCAGCAGCCAAGATTACCAAGAGCAGTTCTTC.

This clonotype was counted a few times. The rearrangement joins TRBV28 to TRBJ2-5; TRBD2 aligns across 8 bases. The CDR3 length is 16 residues. V dropped 6 bases and J dropped 5; count of bases not matched to a gene: 14. CDR1 and CDR2 (germline): MDHEN, SYDVKM. The CDR3: CASSPSPGGGFETQYF. The DNA for the CDR3 is TGTGCCAGCAGCCCTTCCCCAGGCGGGGGGTTCGAGACCCAGTACTTC. Full variable domain (remainder filled in from reference TRBV28 and TRBJ2-5): DVKVTQSSRYLVKRTGEKVFLECVQDMDHENMFWYRQDPGLGLRLIYFSYDVKMKEKGDIPEGYSVSREKKERFSLILESASTNQTSMYLCASSPSPGGGFETQYFGPGTRLLVL.

The J gene is TRBJ2-7, the V gene TRBV28, with a weak D call TRBD1 (5 bases). From germline, CDR1 is MDHEN and CDR2 SYDVKM. V was shortened by 6 bases and J by 3 bases, with 12 bases between the two germline ends. CDR3 length: 13 residues. CDR3 loop: CASSPGYIYEQYV. The CDR3 nucleotides are TGTGCCAGCAGCCCAGGGTATATCTACGAGCAGTACGTC.

This clonotype turned up a few times. The chain uses TRBV5-1 and TRBJ2-3; D is unresolved. Germline lookup yields CDR1 SGHRS and CDR2 YFSETQ. This CDR3 is built from 14 residues. The ends were cut back, 6 bases at V and 0 bases at J, with 11 bases in the middle. Here the CDR3 DNA reads TGCGCCAGCATGCGCACCGCTAGCACAGATACGCAGTATTTT. This translates into CASMRTASTDTQYF.